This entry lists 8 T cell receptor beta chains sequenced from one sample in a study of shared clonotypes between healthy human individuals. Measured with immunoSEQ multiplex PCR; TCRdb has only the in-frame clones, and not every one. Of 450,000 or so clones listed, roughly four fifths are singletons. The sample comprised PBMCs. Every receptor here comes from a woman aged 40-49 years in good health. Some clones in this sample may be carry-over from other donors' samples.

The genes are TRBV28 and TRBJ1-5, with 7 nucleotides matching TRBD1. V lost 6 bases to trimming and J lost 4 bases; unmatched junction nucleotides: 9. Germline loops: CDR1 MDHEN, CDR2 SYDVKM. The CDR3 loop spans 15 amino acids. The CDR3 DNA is TGTGCCAGCAGCCGAGGGGGCGCGGGAAATCAGCCCCAGCATTTT. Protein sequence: CASSRGGAGNQPQHF.

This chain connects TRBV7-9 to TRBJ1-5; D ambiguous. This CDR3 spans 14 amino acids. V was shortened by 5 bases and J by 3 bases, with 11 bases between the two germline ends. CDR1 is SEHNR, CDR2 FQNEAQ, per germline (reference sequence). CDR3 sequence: CASSRSGNNQPQHF. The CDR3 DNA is TGTGCCAGCAGCCGGAGCGGAAACAATCAGCCCCAGCATTTT.

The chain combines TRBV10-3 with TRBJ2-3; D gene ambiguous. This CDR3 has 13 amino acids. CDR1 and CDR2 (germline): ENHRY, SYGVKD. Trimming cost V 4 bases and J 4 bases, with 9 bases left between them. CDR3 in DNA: TGTGCCATCAGTGGAGCTGGCCCAGATACGCAGTATTTT. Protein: CAISGAGPDTQYF.

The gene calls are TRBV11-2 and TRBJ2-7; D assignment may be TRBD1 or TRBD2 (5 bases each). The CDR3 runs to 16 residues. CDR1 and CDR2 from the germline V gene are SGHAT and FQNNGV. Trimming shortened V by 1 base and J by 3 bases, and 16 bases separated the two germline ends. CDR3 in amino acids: CASSLAGTVGYYEQYF. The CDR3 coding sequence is TGTGCCAGCAGCTTAGCGGGGACGGTGGGGTACTACGAGCAGTACTTC.

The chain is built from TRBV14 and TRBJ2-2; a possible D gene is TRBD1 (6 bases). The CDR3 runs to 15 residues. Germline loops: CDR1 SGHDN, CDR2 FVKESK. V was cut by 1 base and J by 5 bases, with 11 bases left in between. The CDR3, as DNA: TGTGCCAGCAGCCAAGTACAGGGAAGGACCGGGGAGCTGTTTTTT. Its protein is CASSQVQGRTGELFF.

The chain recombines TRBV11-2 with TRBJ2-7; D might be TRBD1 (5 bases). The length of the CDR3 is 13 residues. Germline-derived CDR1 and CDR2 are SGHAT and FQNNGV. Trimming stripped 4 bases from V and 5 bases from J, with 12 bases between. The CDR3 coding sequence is TGTGCCAGCAGCTCGACCGACAGTCACGAGCAGTACTTC. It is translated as CASSSTDSHEQYF.

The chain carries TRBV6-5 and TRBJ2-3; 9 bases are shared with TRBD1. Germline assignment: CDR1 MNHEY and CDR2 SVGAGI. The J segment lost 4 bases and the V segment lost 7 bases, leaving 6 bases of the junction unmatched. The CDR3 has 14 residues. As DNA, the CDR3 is TGTGCCAGCACCCCGACAGGGGGGTCAGATACGCAGTATTTT. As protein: CASTPTGGSDTQYF.

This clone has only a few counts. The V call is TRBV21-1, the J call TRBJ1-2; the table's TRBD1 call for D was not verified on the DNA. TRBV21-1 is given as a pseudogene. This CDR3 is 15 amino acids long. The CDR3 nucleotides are TGTGCCAGCAGCAATTGGGACAGGGAGCCCTATGGCTACACCTTC. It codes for CASSNWDREPYGYTF.